The present T cell receptor beta chain was sequenced within a study of blood T cell repertoires in COVID-19. Germline values: CDR1 SGHRS, CDR2 YFSETQ. This CDR3 spans 15 amino acids. V was clipped by 2 bases and J by 6 bases; unmatched bases: 8. Assay used: immunoSEQ multiplex PCR; TCRdb lists only in-frame clones, some missing. The table has about 440,000 clones, 90% seen once. Participant ages covered about 18 to 89 years across about two dozen US areas. Among Cohort 3 donors, those recovered had two negative PCRs, clearance, or symptom resolution. This sequence originates from a man between 18 and 29 years old who had recovered from COVID-19. V gene TRBV5-1 combines with J gene TRBJ1-2; 9 bases agree with TRBD1. The specimen was PBMCs or T cells enriched from blood (not recorded which). The CDR3 protein is CASSFGLQGADGYTF. CDR3 nucleotides: TGCGCCAGCAGCTTTGGCTTACAGGGGGCAGATGGCTACACCTTC.